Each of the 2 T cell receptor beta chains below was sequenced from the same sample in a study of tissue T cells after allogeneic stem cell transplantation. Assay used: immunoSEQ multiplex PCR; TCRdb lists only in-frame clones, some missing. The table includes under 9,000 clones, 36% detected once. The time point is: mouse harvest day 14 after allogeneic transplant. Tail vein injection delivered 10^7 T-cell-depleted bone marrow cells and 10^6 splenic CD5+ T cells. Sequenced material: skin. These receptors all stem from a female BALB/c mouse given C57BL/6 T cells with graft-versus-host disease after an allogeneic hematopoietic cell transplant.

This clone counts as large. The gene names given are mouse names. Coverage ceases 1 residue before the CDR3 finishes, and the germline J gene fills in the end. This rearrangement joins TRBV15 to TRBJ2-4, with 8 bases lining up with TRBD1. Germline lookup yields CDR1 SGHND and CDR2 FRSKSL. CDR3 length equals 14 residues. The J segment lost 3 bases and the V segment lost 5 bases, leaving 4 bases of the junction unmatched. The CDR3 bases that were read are TGTGCCAGCAGTATCGGACAGGGCCAAAACACCTTGTAC. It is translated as CASSIGQGQNTLY. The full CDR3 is CASSIGQGQNTLYF.

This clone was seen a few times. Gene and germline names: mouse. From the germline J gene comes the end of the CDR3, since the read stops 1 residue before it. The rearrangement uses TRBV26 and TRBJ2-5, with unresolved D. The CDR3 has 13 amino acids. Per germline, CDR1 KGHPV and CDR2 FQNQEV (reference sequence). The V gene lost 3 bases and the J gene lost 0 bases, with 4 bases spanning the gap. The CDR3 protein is CASSLYNQDTQYF. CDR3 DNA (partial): TGTGCCAGCAGTCTCTATAACCAAGACACCCAGTAC.